Shown below are 6 T cell receptor beta chains from a single sample sequenced in a study of T cells after yellow fever vaccination. One entry per CDR3 protein, called by TCRdb with MiXCR from the 5' RACE reads. The sample includes some 68,000 distinct CDR3 sequences, about 6.5% seen only once; the top ten take roughly 35%. Sample: CD8+ T cells sorted from PBMCs, taken around 45 days after the first yellow fever vaccination. The receptor source for this set is a man aged 18 to 29 who received the YFV17D yellow fever vaccine.

In this sample, this clonotype turned up a few times. The V and J genes are TRBV7-8 and TRBJ1-5; a possible D gene is TRBD1 (6 bases). CDR3 length: 15 amino acids. Germline V gene data show CDR1 as SGHVS and CDR2 as FQNEAQ. The V end lost 1 base, the J end lost 2 bases, and 9 bases lay between the germline ends. CDR3 bases: TGTGCCAGCAGCTTAGATCCAGGGGGCAATCAGCCCCAGCATTTT. Amino acid sequence: CASSLDPGGNQPQHF.

This clonotype was seen repeatedly, ten times or more. The J gene is TRBJ2-1, the V gene TRBV2; a possible D gene is TRBD2 (6 bases). Germline values: CDR1 SNHLY, CDR2 FYNNEI. The CDR3 is 14 amino acids. Trimming pared 8 bases from V and 9 bases from J, leaving 20 bases between. The CDR3 nucleotides are TGTGCCAGCCGACCGGGACTCGAGCAGCCTGAGCAGTTCTTC. Its translation: CASRPGLEQPEQFF.

This clonotype was seen repeatedly, ten times or more. The chain carries TRBV6-2 or TRBV6-3 and TRBJ2-3, with D possibly being TRBD2 (6 bases). This CDR3 comprises 15 residues. V was pared by 4 bases and J by 0 bases, with 11 bases between. Germline CDR1 MNHEY, CDR2 SVGEGT. The CDR3 here is CASSLLARSTDTQYF. The CDR3, as DNA: TGTGCCAGCAGTTTGCTAGCGAGGAGCACAGATACGCAGTATTTT.

J is TRBJ2-7 and V is TRBV13, with no clear D. Looked up from germline, CDR1 is PRHDT and CDR2 is FYEKMQ (reference sequence). This CDR3 has 14 residues. The V end was cut by 4 bases, the J end by 3 bases, with 13 bases between. CDR3 coding DNA: TGTGCCAGCAGCTCCAAGGGCAGCAACTACGAGCAGTACGTC. Translating it yields CASSSKGSNYEQYV.

This clonotype was observed at least ten times. This chain uses TRBV7-3 with TRBJ2-1; unclear D gene. CDR3 length: 12 residues. Germline values: CDR1 SGHTA, CDR2 FQGTGA. V was cut by 3 bases and J by 6 bases, with 6 bases left in between. For the CDR3, the DNA is TGTGCCAGCAGCTTCGCAGGCAATGAGCAGTTCTTC. Residues: CASSFAGNEQFF. Full variable domain (remainder filled in from reference TRBV7-3 and TRBJ2-1): GAGVSQTPSNKVTEKGKYVELRCDPISGHTALYWYRQSLGQGPEFLIYFQGTGAADDSGLPNDRFFAVRPEGSVSTLKIQRTERGDSAVYLCASSFAGNEQFFGPGTRLTVL.

The chain has TRBV18 and TRBJ2-1; 8 nucleotides line up with TRBD1. Germline loops: CDR1 KGHSH, CDR2 LQKENI. V was pared by 0 bases and J by 7 bases, with 8 bases of the junction left unmatched. This CDR3 contains 16 residues. As DNA, the CDR3 is TGTGCCAGCTCACCACCCCCAAGGACAGGGTTAAATGAGCAGTTCTTC. Translation gives CASSPPPRTGLNEQFF.